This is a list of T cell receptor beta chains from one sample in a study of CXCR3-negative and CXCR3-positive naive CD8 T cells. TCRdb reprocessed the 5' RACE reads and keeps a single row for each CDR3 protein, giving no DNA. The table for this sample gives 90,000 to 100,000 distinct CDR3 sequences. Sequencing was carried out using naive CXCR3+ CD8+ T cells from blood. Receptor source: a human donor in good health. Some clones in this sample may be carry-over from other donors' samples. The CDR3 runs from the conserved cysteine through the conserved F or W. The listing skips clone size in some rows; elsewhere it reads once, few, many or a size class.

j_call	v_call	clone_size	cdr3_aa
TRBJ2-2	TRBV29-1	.	CSVEDLQASGSNTGELFF
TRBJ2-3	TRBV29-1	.	CSVERQGGTDTQYF
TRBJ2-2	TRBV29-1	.	CSVNLGLAAGELFF
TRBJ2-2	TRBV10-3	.	CAASGRVDTGELFF
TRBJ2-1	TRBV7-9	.	CASSSAGAYNEQFF
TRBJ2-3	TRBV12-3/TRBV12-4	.	CASSPSGGPSDTQYF
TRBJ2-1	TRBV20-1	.	CSARLVRTTSPTSSYNEQFF
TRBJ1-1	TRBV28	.	CASSLCINGTGVNTEAFF
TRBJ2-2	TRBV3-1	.	CASSQDWETGELFF
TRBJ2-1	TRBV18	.	CASSPPGEPYNEQFF
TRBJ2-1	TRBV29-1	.	CSDKRGTYNEQFF
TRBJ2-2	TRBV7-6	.	CASTDGGTEGGTGELFF
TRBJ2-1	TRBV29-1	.	CSVSGRVSYNEQFF
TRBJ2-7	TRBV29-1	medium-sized	CSVEASPGVEQYF
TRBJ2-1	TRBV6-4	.	CASSDVAGQDNEQFF
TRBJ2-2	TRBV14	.	CASSQALTGELFF